The 18 T cell receptor beta chains presented below share a single source sample, sequenced in a study of shared clonotypes between healthy human individuals. Assay used: immunoSEQ multiplex PCR; TCRdb lists only in-frame clones, some missing. The table has over a million clones, 70% to 80% seen once; the top ten hold around 0.47%. The specimen sequenced was memory CD4+ T cells from PBMCs. As for subset: CD45RA-negative fraction. The source is a man aged 18 to 29 in good health. Some clones in this sample may be carry-over from other donors' samples.

This chain links TRBV2 with TRBJ1-5, with TRBD1 as a possible D gene (5 bases). This CDR3 has 12 residues. Between the trimmed V and J ends, which lost 4 bases and 6 bases, there was a span of 7 bases. CDR1 is SNHLY and CDR2 is FYNNEI in the germline V gene. In DNA, the CDR3 is TGTGCCAGCAGTGGGGGGGGTCAGCCCCAGCATTTT. Its protein product is CASSGGGQPQHF.

The chain carries TRBV27 and TRBJ1-1; D is undetermined. Germline values: CDR1 MNHEY, CDR2 SMNVEV (reference sequence). Trimming removed 4 bases from V and 0 bases from J, with 9 bases in between. This CDR3 is 14 amino acids long. CDR3 protein: CASSSPGMNTEAFF. Here the CDR3 DNA reads TGTGCCAGCAGTTCTCCAGGCATGAACACTGAAGCTTTCTTT.

V and J are TRBV30 and TRBJ2-5; D is undetermined. Trimming removed 0 bases from V and 5 bases from J, with 10 bases in between. Looked up from germline, CDR1 is GTSNPN and CDR2 is SVGIG (reference sequence). The CDR3 has 13 residues. The DNA of the CDR3 is TGTGCCTGGAGTGTCACTGGGTGGGAGACCCAGTACTTC. Translated, it gives CAWSVTGWETQYF.

This chain links TRBV7-2 with TRBJ2-5; D unresolved. Deletions cut 4 bases from V and 1 base from J, with 7 bases between. CDR1 SGHTA and CDR2 FQGNSA come from the germline V gene. This CDR3 spans 13 amino acids. The CDR3 sequence: CASSSLIQETQYF. CDR3 coding DNA: TGTGCCAGCAGCTCCCTTATCCAAGAGACCCAGTACTTC.

V is TRBV5-6 and J is TRBJ1-3; D is unclear. V was cut by 1 base and J by 0 bases, with 8 bases left in between. CDR3 size: 15 residues. Germline V gene sequence: CDR1 SGHDT, CDR2 YYEEEE. CDR3 protein: CASSLWGSSGNTIYF. The CDR3 nucleotides are TGTGCCAGCAGCTTGTGGGGAAGCTCTGGAAACACCATATATTTT.

For this clone: At one boundary the junction diverges from the germline segment, which might be a read error. The chain carries TRBV27 and TRBJ1-2; 7 bases line up with TRBD1. The CDR3 is made up of 14 amino acids. The germline V gene has CDR1 MNHEY and CDR2 SMNVEV (reference sequence). The CDR3 protein is CASSVSRQGYGYTF. The CDR3 nucleotides read TGTGCCAGCAGTGTATCCAGACAGGGCTATGGCTACACCTTC.

This sequence joins TRBV2 and TRBJ2-2; D is undetermined. V was clipped by 4 bases and J by 0 bases, with 12 bases between them. Germline V gene data show CDR1 as SNHLY and CDR2 as FYNNEI. CDR3 length: 16 residues. The CDR3 DNA is TGTGCCAGCAGTGTAAGCAGCCCAACGAACACCGGGGAGCTGTTTTTT. It translates to CASSVSSPTNTGELFF.

The chain carries TRBV5-4 and TRBJ2-7; 11 nucleotides agree with TRBD2. The CDR3 has 16 residues. CDR1 and CDR2 from the germline V gene are SGHNT and YYREEE (reference sequence). The trim removed 0 bases at V and 4 bases at J, leaving 6 bases unmatched. DNA of the CDR3: TGTGCCAGCAGCTTGGTCACTAGCGGGAGTTTTTACGAGCAGTACTTC. Protein product: CASSLVTSGSFYEQYF. Full variable domain (missing parts from reference TRBV5-4 and TRBJ2-7): ETGVTQSPTHLIKTRGQQVTLRCSSQSGHNTVSWYQQALGQGPQFIFQYYREEENGRGNFPPRFSGLQFPNYSSELNVNALELDDSALYLCASSLVTSGSFYEQYFGPGTRLTVT.

This chain uses TRBV18 with TRBJ1-1, with D hard to call. Per the germline V gene, CDR1 is KGHSH and CDR2 is LQKENI. The V and J ends lost 5 bases and 1 base respectively, with 14 bases between them. The CDR3 is made up of 15 amino acids. CDR3 nucleotide sequence: TGTGCCAGCTCAAACGGGCGGTCCCAGAACACTGAAGCTTTCTTT. Residues: CASSNGRSQNTEAFF.

The chain couples TRBV19 to TRBJ2-1; 8 nucleotides match TRBD1. Trimming took 10 bases from V and 6 from J; bases not matched to a gene: 17. CDR3 length: 16 amino acids. The germline CDR1 and CDR2 sequences are LNHDA and SQIVND (reference sequence). CDR3 DNA: TGTGCCACCACTATTGGTAGGACAGGGAACCGCAATGAGCAGTTCTTC. Protein sequence: CATTIGRTGNRNEQFF.

V is TRBV18 and J is TRBJ2-1; 10 nucleotides line up with TRBD1. Germline V lookup: CDR1 KGHSH, CDR2 LQKENI. Trimming removed 4 bases from V and 3 bases from J; junction bases left unmatched: 6. The CDR3 runs 16 residues. CDR3 coding DNA: TGTGCCAGCTCACGACTCGGACAGGGGGACTACAATGAGCAGTTCTTC. Translation gives CASSRLGQGDYNEQFF.

V and J are TRBV2 and TRBJ2-7; 15 bases are a match to TRBD2. The CDR3 contains 17 residues. The J segment lost 3 bases and the V segment lost 3 bases, leaving 6 bases of the junction unmatched. CDR1 is SNHLY, CDR2 FYNNEI, per germline. DNA of the CDR3: TGTGCCAGCAGTGAGGGACTAGCGGGAGGCCTAGGCTACGAGCAGTACTTC. This encodes CASSEGLAGGLGYEQYF.

V and J are TRBV20-1 and TRBJ1-5, with D unclear. The CDR3 totals 11 residues. Germline lookup yields CDR1 DFQATT and CDR2 SNEGSKA (reference sequence). This CDR3 reads CSYPGYQPQHF. CDR3 coding DNA: TGCAGCTACCCCGGGTATCAGCCCCAGCATTTT.

This chain joins TRBV4-1 and TRBJ1-5; 10 positions agree with TRBD1. CDR1 is MGHRA, CDR2 YSYEKL, per germline. Trimming took 3 bases from V and 2 from J; bases not matched to a gene: 4. The CDR3 extends over 16 amino acids. The CDR3 protein is CASSQGQGNGNQPQHF. The CDR3 nucleotides are TGCGCCAGCAGCCAGGGACAGGGGAATGGCAATCAGCCCCAGCATTTT.

The chain recombines TRBV6-1 with TRBJ2-7; 9 bases align to TRBD2. V gave up 0 bases and J gave up 4 bases; unmatched junction bases: 7. This CDR3 comprises 16 residues. Germline V gene sequence: CDR1 MNHNS, CDR2 SASEGT. CDR3 nucleotide sequence: TGTGCCAGCAGTGAAGCGCCGGCGGGAGGGCCTTACGAGCAGTACTTC. Protein product: CASSEAPAGGPYEQYF.

The V gene is TRBV10-1, the J gene TRBJ2-1; 13 bases are shared with TRBD2. The CDR3 length is 15 residues. J gave up 4 bases and V 7 bases, and 4 bases lay outside the gene matches. The germline V gene encodes CDR1 WNHNN and CDR2 SYGVQD (reference sequence). The CDR3 coding sequence is TGCGCCAGCACTCCGGGACTAGCGGGATACAATGAGCAGTTCTTC. Translation: CASTPGLAGYNEQFF.

This clone occurred a few times. The V call is TRBV4-3, the J call TRBJ2-1; 13 positions agree with TRBD2. CDR3 size: 18 residues. The V and J ends lost 7 bases and 7 bases, in that order; junction bases with no gene match: 16. CDR1 LGHNA and CDR2 YSLEER come from the germline V gene. The CDR3 is CASTPRYEGTSGKNEQFF. As DNA, the CDR3 is TGCGCCAGCACCCCAAGATATGAAGGGACTAGCGGGAAAAATGAGCAGTTCTTC.

This chain joins TRBV29-1 and TRBJ2-3; no clear D. CDR1 is SQVTM and CDR2 is ANQGSEA in the germline V gene. The ends were cut back, 6 bases at V and 1 base at J, with 11 bases in the middle. CDR3 length: 13 residues. CDR3 sequence: CSVELPGTDTQYF. The CDR3, as DNA: TGCAGCGTGGAATTACCGGGCACAGATACGCAGTATTTT.